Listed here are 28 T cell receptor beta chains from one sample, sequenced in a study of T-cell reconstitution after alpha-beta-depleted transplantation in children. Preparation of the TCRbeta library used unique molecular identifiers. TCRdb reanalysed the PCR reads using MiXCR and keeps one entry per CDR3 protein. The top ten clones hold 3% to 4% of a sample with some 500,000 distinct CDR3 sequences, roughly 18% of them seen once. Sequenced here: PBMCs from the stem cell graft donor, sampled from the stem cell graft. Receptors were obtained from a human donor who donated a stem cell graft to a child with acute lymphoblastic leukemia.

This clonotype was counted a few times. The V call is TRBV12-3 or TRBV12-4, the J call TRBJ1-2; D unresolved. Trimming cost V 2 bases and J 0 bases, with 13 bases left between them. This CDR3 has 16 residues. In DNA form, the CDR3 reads TGTGCCAGCAGTTTAAGGCGAAGGGTAGCTAACTATGGCTACACCTTC. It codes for CASSLRRRVANYGYTF.

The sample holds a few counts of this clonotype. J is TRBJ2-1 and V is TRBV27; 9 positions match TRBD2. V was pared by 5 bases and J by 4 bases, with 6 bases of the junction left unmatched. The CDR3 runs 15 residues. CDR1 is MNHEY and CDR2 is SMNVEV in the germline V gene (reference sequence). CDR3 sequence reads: CASSLQREAYNEQFF. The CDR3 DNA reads TGTGCCAGCAGTCTCCAGCGGGAGGCATACAATGAGCAGTTCTTC.

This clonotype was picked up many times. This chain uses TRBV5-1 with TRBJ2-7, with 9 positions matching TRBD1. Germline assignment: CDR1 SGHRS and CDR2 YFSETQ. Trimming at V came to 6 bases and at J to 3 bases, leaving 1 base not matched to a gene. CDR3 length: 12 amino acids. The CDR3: CASTDRGYEQYF. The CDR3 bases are TGCGCCAGCACGGACAGGGGCTACGAGCAGTACTTC.

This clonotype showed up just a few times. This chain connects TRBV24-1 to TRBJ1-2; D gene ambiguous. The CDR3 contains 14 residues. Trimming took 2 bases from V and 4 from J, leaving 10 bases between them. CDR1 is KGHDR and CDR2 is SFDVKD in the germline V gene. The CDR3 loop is CATSDSGPAYGYTF. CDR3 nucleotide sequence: TGTGCCACCAGTGATTCCGGTCCGGCCTATGGCTACACCTTC.

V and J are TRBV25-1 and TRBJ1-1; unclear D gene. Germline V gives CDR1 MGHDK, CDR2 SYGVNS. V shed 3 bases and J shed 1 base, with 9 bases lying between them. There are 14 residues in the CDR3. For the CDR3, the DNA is TGTGCCAGCAGTGATCCCGACCCGAACACTGAAGCTTTCTTT. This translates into CASSDPDPNTEAFF.

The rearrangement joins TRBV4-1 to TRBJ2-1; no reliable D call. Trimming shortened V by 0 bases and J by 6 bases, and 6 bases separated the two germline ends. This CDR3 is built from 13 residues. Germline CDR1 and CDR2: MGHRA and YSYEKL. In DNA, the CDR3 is TGCGCCAGCAGCCAAGATATCTCCAATGAGCAGTTCTTC. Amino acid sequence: CASSQDISNEQFF.

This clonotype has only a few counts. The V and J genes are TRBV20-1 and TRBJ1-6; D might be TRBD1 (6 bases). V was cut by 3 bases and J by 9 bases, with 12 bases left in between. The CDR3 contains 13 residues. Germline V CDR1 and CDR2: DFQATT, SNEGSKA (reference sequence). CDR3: CSASQGRGSPLHF. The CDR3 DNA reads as TGCAGTGCTAGTCAGGGGAGGGGTTCACCCCTCCACTTT.

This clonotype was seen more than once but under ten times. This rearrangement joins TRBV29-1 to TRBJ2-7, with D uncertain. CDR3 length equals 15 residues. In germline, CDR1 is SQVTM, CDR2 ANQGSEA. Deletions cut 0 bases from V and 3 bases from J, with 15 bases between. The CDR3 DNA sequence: TGCAGCGTTGAAGATCATCGGACCAGTAGCTACGAGCAGTACTTC. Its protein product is CSVEDHRTSSYEQYF.

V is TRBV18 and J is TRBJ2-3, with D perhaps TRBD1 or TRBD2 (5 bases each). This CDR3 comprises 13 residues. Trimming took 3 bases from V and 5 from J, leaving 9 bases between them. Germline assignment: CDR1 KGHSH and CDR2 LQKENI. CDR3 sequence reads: CASSPGTLDTQYF. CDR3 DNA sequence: TGTGCCAGCTCACCGGGGACCCTAGATACGCAGTATTTT.

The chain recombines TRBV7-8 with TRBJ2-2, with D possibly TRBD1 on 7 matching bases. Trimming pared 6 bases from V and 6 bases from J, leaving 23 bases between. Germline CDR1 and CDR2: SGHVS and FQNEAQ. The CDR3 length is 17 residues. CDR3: CASRQGLGGASAGELFF. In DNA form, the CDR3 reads TGTGCCAGCAGACAGGGGCTCGGGGGAGCGAGCGCCGGGGAGCTGTTTTTT.

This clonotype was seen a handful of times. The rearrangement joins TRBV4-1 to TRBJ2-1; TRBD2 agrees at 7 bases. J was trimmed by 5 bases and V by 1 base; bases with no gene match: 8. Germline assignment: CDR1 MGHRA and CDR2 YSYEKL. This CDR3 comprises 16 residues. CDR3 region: CASSQVGGEGDNEQFF. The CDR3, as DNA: TGCGCCAGCAGCCAAGTTGGGGGGGAAGGGGACAATGAGCAGTTCTTC.

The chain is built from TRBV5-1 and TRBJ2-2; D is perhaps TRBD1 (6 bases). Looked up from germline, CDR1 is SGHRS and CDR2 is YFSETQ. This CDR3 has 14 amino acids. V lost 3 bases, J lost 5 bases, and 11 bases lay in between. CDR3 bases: TGCGCCAGCAGCTGGGACATCACGACCGGGGAGCTGTTTTTT. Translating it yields CASSWDITTGELFF. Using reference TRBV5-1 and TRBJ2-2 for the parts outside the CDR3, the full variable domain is KAGVTQTPRYLIKTRGQQVTLSCSPISGHRSVSWYQQTPGQGLQFLFEYFSETQRNKGNFPGRFSGRQFSNSRSEMNVSTLELGDSALYLCASSWDITTGELFFGEGSRLTVL.

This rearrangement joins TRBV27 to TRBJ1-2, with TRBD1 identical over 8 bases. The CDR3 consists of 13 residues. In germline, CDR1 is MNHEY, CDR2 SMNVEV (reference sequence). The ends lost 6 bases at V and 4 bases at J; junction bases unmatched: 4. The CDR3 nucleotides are TGTGCCAGCAGCTGGGGGACAGGCTATGGCTACACCTTC. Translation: CASSWGTGYGYTF.

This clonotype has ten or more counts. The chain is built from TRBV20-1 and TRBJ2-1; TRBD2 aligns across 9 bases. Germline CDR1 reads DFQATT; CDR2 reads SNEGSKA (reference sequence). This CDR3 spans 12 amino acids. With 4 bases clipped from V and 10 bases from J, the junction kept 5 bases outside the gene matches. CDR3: CSANHGLAEQFF. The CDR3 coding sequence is TGCAGTGCTAATCACGGACTAGCGGAGCAGTTCTTC.

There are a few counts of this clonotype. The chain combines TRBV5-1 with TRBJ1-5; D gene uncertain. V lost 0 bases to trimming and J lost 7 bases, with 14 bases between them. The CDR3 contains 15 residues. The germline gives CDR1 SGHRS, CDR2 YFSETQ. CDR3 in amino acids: CASSLEYGYGQPQHF. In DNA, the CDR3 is TGCGCCAGCAGCTTGGAGTACGGTTACGGCCAGCCCCAGCATTTT.

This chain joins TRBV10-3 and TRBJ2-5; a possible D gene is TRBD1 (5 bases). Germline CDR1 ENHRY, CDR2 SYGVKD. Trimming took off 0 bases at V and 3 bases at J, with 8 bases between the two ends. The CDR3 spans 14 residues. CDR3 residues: CAISESGREETQYF. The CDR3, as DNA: TGTGCCATCAGTGAGTCGGGCAGGGAAGAGACCCAGTACTTC.

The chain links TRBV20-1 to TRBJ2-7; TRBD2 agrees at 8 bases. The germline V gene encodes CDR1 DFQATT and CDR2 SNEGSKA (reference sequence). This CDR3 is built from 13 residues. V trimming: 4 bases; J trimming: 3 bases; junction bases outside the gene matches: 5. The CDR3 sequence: CSATRAGVYEQYF. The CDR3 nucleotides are TGCAGTGCTACCCGAGCGGGAGTCTACGAGCAGTACTTC.

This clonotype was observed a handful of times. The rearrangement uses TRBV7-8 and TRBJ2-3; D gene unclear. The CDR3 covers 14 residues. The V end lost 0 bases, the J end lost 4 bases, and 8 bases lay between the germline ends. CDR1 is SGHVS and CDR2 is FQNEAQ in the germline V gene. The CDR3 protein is CASSLASRADTQYF. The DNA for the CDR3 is TGTGCCAGCAGCTTAGCGTCTCGGGCAGATACGCAGTATTTT.

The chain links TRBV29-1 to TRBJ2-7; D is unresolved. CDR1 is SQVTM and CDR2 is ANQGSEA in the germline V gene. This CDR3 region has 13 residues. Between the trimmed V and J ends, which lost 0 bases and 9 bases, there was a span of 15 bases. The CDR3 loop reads CSVEDGSGVWQYF. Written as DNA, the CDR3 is TGCAGCGTTGAAGATGGTTCGGGTGTATGGCAGTACTTC.

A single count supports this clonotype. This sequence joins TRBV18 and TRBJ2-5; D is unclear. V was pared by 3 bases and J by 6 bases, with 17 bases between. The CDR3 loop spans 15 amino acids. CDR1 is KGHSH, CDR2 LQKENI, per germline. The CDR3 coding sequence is TGTGCCAGCTCACCGATCCGAGACTTCTTCCAGACCCAGTACTTC. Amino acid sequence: CASSPIRDFFQTQYF.

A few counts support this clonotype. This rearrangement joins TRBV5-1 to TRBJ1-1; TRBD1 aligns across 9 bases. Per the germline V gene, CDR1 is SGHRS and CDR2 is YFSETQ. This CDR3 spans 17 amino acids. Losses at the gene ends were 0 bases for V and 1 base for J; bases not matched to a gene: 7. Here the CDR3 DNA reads TGCGCCAGCAGCTTGGCCCGACAGGGGGTAGGGAACACTGAAGCTTTCTTT. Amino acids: CASSLARQGVGNTEAFF. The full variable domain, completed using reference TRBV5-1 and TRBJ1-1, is KAGVTQTPRYLIKTRGQQVTLSCSPISGHRSVSWYQQTPGQGLQFLFEYFSETQRNKGNFPGRFSGRQFSNSRSEMNVSTLELGDSALYLCASSLARQGVGNTEAFFGQGTRLTVV.

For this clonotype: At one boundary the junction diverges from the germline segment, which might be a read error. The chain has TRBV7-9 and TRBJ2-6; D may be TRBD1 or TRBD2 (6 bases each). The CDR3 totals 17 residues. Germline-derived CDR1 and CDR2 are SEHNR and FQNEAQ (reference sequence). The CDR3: CASSLAKGGRGANGLTF. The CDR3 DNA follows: TGTGCCAGCAGCTTAGCCAAAGGGGGACGCGGGGCCAACGGCCTGACTTTC.

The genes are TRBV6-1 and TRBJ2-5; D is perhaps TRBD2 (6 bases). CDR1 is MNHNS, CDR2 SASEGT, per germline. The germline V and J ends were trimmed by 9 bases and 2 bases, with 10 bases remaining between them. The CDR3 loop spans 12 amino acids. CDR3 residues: CARGGRQETQYF. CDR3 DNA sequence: TGTGCCAGGGGGGGTAGGCAAGAGACCCAGTACTTC.

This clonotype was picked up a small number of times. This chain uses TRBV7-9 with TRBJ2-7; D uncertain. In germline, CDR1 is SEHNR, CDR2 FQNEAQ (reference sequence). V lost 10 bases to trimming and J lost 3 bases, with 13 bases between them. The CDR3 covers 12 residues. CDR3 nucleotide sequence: TGTGCCACCCATTCATGGGACTACGAGCAGTACTTC. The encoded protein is CATHSWDYEQYF.

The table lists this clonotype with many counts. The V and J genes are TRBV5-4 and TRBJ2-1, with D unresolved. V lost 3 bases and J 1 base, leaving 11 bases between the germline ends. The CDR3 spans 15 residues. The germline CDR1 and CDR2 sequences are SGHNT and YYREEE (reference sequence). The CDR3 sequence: CASSWASGSYNEQFF. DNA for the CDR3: TGTGCCAGCAGCTGGGCGAGTGGGTCCTACAATGAGCAGTTCTTC.

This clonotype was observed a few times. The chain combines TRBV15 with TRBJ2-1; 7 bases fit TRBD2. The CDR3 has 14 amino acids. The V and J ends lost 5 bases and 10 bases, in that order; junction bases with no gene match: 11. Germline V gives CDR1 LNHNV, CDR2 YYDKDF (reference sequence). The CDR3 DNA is TGTGCCACCAGCCTAGCGGCCCTGGTTCTCGAGCAGTTCTTC. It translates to CATSLAALVLEQFF.

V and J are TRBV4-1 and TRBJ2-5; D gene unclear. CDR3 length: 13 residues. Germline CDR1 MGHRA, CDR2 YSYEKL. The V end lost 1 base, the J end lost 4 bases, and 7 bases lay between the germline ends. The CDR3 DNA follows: TGCGCCAGCAGCCAAGGTCCTCTAGAGACCCAGTACTTC. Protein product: CASSQGPLETQYF.

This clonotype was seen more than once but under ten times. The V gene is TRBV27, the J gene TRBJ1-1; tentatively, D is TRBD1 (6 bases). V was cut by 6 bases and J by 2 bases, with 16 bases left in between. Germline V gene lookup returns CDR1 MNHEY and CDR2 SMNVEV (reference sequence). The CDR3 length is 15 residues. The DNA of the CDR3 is TGTGCCAGCAGCCCCTGGACAGCTGCCAACACTGAAGCTTTCTTT. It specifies CASSPWTAANTEAFF.